This TCR beta chain derives from a study of CD4 T cells in relation to SARS-CoV-2 and coronaviruses. For the study at large: No peptide or an HIV-1 Nef peptide pool served as negative control.

Before the COVID-19 pandemic, during about 2011-2019, CD4+ T cells were taken from unexposed donors. After more than eight days of culture, CD4+ T cells were isolated. As cell numbers allowed, unexposed-donor CD4+ T cells faced SARS-CoV-2 S/N and four cold-coronavirus spikes. The assay was immunoSEQ multiplex PCR, and TCRdb's table has in-frame clones only and misses some. The data show about 19,000 clones, just over 75% seen once. Of note for this clone: Its target is not known.

The sample consisted of CD4+ T cells from PBMCs, cultured in vitro. The sequence was collected from a human donor in good health.

In DNA, the CDR3 is TGCGCCAGCTCGACGGTACTTAATGAAAAACTGTTTTTT. Translated, it gives CASSTVLNEKLFF. The chain carries TRBV4-1 and TRBJ1-4; no firm D call. The germline gives CDR1 MGHRA, CDR2 YSYEKL. The germline V and J ends were trimmed by 8 bases and 4 bases, with 11 bases remaining between them. This CDR3 comprises 13 residues.